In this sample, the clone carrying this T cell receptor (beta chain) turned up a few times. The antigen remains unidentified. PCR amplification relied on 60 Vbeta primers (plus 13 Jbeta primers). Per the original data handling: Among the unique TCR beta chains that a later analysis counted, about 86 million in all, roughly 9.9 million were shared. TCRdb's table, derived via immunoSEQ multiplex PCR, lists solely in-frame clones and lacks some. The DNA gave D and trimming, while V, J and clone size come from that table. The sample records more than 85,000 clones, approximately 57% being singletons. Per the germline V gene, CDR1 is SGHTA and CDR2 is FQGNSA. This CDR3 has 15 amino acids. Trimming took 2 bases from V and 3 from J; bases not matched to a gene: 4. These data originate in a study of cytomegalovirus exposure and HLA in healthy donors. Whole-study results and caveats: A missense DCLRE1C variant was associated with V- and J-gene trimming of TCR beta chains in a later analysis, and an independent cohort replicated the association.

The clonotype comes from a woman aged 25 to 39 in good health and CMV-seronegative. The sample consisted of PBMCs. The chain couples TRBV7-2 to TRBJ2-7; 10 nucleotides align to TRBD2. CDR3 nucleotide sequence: TGTGCCAGCAGCTTAACTAGCGGGATTAACTACGAGCAGTACTTC. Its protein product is CASSLTSGINYEQYF.